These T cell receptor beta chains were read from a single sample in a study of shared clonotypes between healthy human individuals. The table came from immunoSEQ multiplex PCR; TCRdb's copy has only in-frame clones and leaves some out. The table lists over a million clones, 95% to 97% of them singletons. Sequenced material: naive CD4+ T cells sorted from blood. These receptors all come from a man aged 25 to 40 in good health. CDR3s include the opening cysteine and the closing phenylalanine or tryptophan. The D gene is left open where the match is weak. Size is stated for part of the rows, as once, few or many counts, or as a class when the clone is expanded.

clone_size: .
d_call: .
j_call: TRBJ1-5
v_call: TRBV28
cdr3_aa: CASNEAGQPQHF
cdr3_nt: TGTGCCAGCAATGAAGCTGGGCAGCCCCAGCATTTT

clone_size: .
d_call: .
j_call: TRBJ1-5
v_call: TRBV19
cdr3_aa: CASSIEVSSNQPQHF
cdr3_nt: TGTGCCAGTAGTATTGAGGTCAGTAGCAATCAGCCCCAGCATTTT

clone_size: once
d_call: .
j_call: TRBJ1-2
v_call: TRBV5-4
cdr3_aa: CASSLTQGSKGGYTF
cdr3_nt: TGTGCCAGCAGCTTAACTCAAGGGAGTAAGGGCGGCTACACCTTC

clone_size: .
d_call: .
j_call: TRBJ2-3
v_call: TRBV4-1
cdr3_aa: CASSPYGLGADTQYF
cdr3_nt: TGCGCCAGCAGCCCCTATGGTTTGGGGGCAGATACGCAGTATTTT

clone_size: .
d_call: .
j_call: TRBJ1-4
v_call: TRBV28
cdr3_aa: CASSLLQGGTEKLFF
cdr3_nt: TGTGCCAGCAGTTTACTACAGGGTGGGACCGAAAAACTGTTTTTT

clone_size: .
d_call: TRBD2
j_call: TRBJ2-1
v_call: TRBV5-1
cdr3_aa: CASSLMTSGRNEQFF
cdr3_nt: TGCGCCAGCAGCTTGATGACTAGCGGGCGTAATGAGCAGTTCTTC

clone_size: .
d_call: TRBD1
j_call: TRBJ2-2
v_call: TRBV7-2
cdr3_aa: CASSNPTGGGTGELFF
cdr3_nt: TGTGCCAGCAGCAATCCGACAGGGGGAGGTACCGGGGAGCTGTTTTTT

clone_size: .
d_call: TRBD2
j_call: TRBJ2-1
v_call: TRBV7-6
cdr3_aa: CASKRGAGYGAYNEQFF
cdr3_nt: TGTGCCAGCAAGCGGGGAGCGGGATATGGGGCCTACAATGAGCAGTTCTTC

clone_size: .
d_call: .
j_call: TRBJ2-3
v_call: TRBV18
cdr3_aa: CASAEQMGSTDTQYF
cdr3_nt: TGTGCCAGCGCGGAACAGATGGGGAGCACAGATACGCAGTATTTT

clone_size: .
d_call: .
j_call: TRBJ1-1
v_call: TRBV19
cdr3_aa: CASSIFGQWNTEAFF
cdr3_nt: TGTGCCAGTAGTATCTTTGGACAGTGGAACACTGAAGCTTTCTTT

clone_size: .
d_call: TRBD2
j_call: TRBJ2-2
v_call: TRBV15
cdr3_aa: CATSGWTSGRIDTGELFF
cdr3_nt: TGTGCCACCAGCGGGTGGACTAGCGGGAGGATCGACACCGGGGAGCTGTTTTTT

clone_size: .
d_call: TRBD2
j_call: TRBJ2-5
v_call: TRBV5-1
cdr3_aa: CASSLASGGGKTQYF
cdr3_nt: TGCGCCAGCAGCTTGGCCAGCGGGGGAGGGAAGACCCAGTACTTC

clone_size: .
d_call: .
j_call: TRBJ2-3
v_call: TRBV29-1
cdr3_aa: CSVDADWVTDTQYF
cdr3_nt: TGCAGCGTTGATGCGGATTGGGTCACAGATACGCAGTATTTT

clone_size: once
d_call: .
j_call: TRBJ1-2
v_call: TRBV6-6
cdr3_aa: CASRQGMDGYTF
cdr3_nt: TGTGCCAGCAGGCAGGGGATGGATGGCTACACCTTC

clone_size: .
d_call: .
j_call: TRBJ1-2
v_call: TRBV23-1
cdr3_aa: CASSRHKATNGYTF
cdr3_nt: TGCGCCAGCAGTCGACATAAAGCGACGAATGGCTACACCTTC

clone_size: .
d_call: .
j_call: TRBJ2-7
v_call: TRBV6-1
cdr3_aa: CASSRSSEQYF
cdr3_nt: TGTGCCAGCAGCCGCAGCAGTGAGCAGTACTTC

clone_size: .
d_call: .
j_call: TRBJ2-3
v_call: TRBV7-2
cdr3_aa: CASGPSGPSTDTQYF
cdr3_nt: TGTGCCAGCGGCCCCTCGGGCCCTAGCACAGATACGCAGTATTTT

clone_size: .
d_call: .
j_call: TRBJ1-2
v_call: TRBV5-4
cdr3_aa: CASSLDSISNYGYTF
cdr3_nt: TGTGCCAGCAGCTTGGACAGCATTTCTAACTATGGCTACACCTTC

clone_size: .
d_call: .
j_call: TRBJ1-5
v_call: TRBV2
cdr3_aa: CASQQNQGGNQPQHF
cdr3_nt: TGTGCCAGTCAACAGAACCAGGGAGGCAATCAGCCCCAGCATTTT

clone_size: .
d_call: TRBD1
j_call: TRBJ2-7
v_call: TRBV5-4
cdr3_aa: CASSLPTGQGAEQYF
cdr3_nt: TGTGCCAGCAGCTTGCCGACGGGACAGGGGGCCGAGCAGTACTTC